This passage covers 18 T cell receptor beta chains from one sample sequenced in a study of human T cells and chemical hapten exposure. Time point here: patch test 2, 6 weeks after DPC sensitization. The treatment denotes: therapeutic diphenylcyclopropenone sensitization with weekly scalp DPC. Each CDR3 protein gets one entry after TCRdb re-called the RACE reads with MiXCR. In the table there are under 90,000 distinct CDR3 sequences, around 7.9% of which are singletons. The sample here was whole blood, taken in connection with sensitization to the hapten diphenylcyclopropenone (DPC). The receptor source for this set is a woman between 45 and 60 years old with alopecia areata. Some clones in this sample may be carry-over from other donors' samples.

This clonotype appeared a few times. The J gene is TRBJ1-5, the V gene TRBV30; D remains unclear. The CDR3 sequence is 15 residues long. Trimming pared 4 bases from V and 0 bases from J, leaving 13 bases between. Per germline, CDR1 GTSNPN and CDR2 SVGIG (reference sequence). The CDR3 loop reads CAWKAGTDSNQPQHF. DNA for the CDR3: TGTGCCTGGAAGGCGGGCACGGATAGCAATCAGCCCCAGCATTTT. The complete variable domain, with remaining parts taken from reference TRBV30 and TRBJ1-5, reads SQTIHQWPATLVQPVGSPLSLECTVEGTSNPNLYWYRQAAGRGLQLLFYSVGIGQISSEVPQNLSASRPQDRQFILSSKKLLLSDSGFYLCAWKAGTDSNQPQHFGDGTRLSIL.

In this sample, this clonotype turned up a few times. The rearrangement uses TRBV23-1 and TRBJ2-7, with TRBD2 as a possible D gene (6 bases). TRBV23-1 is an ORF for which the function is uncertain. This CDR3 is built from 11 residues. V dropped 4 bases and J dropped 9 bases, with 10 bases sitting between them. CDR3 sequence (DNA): TGCGCCAGCAGTCGGGCGGGGAGGCAGTACTTC. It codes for CASSRAGRQYF.

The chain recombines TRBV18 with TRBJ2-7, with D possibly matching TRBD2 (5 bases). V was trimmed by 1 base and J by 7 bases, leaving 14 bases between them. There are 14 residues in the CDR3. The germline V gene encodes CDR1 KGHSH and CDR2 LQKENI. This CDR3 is CASSPQGPPGEQYF. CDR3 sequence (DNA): TGTGCCAGCTCACCACAGGGCCCGCCGGGGGAGCAGTACTTC.

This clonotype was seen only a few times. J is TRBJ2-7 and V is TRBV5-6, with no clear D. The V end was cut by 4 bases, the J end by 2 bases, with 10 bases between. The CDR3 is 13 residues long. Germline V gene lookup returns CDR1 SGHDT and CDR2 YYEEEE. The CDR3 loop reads CASSPGQTYEQYF. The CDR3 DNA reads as TGTGCCAGCAGCCCCGGGCAGACCTACGAGCAGTACTTC.

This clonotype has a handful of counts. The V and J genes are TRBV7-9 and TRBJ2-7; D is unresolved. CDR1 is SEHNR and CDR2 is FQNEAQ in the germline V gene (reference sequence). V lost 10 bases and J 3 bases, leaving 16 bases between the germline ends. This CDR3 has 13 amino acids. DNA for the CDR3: TGTGCCACCGCGACTGGCGTACGCTACGAGCAGTACTTC. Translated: CATATGVRYEQYF. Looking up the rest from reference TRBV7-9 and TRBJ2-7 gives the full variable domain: DTGVSQNPRHKITKRGQNVTFRCDPISEHNRLYWYRQTLGQGPEFLTYFQNEAQLEKSRLLSDRFSAERPKGSFSTLEIQRTEQGDSAMYLCATATGVRYEQYFGPGTRLTVT.

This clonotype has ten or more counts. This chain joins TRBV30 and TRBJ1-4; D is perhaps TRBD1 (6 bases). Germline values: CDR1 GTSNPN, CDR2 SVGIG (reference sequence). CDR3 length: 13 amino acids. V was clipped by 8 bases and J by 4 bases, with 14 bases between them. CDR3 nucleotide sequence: TGTGCCGCATTAGGGGGGAGTAATGAAAAACTGTTTTTT. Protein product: CAALGGSNEKLFF.

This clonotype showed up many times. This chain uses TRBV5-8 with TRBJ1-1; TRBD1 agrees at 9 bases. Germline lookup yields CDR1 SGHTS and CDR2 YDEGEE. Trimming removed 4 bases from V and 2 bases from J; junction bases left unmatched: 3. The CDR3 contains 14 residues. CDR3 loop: CASSPQGANTEAFF. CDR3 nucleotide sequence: TGTGCCAGCAGCCCACAGGGGGCTAACACTGAAGCTTTCTTT.

In DNA form, the CDR3 reads TGTGCCAGCAGCGCGGACAGGGGAAGTAGGACTGAAGCTTTCTTT. Amino acids: CASSADRGSRTEAFF. This chain uses TRBV7-9 with TRBJ1-1; the match to TRBD1 covers 9 bases. Germline lookup yields CDR1 SEHNR and CDR2 FQNEAQ (reference sequence). V lost 5 bases and J lost 5; bases outside the gene matches: 9. This CDR3 is built from 15 residues.

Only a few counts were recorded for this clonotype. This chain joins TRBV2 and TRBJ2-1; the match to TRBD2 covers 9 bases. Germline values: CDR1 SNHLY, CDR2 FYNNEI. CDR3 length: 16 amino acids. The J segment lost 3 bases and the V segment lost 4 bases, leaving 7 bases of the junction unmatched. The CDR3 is CASSGPQRGVYNEQFF. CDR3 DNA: TGTGCCAGCAGTGGGCCACAGCGGGGGGTCTACAATGAGCAGTTCTTC.

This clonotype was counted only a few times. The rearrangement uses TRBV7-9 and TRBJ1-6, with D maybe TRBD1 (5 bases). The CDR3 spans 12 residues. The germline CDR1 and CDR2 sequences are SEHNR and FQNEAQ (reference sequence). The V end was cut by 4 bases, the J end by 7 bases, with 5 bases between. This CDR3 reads CASSWDNSPLHF. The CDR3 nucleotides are TGTGCCAGCAGCTGGGACAATTCACCCCTCCACTTT.

Written as DNA, the CDR3 is TGTGCCAGCAGCCAAGTGGGCAGGGGGACCGGAAACACCATATATTTT. Translation: CASSQVGRGTGNTIYF. This sequence joins TRBV14 and TRBJ1-3; 7 positions match TRBD1. The CDR3 is 16 amino acids. The trim removed 1 base at V and 4 bases at J, leaving 7 bases unmatched. Germline values: CDR1 SGHDN, CDR2 FVKESK.

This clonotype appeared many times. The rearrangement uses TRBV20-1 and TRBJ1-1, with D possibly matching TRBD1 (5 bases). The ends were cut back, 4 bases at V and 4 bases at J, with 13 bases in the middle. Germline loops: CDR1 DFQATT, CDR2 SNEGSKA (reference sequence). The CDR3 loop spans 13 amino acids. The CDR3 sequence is CSAKTVGGTEAFF. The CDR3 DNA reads TGCAGTGCTAAAACAGTGGGGGGCACTGAAGCTTTCTTT.

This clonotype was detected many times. The CDR3: CSARKRTSGTDTQYF. CDR3 nucleotides: TGCAGTGCTAGAAAGCGGACTAGCGGGACAGATACGCAGTATTTT. V and J are TRBV20-1 and TRBJ2-3; the match to TRBD2 covers 11 bases. The CDR3 has 15 residues. Germline CDR1 and CDR2: DFQATT and SNEGSKA (reference sequence). The trim removed 2 bases at V and 3 bases at J, leaving 4 bases unmatched.

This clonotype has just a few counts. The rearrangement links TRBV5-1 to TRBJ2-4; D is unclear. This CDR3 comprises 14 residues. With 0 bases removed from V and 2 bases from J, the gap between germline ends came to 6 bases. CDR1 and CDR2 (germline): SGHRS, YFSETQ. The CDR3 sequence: CASSLEPSKNIQYF. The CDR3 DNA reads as TGCGCCAGCAGCTTGGAGCCGTCCAAAAACATTCAGTACTTC.

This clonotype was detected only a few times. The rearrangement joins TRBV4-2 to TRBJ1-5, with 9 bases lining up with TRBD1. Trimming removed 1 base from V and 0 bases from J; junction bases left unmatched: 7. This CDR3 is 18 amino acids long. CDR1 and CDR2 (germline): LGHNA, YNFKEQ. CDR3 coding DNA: TGTGCCAGCAGCCAAGGGACAGGGGCGTCTTATAGCAATCAGCCCCAGCATTTT. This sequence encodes CASSQGTGASYSNQPQHF.

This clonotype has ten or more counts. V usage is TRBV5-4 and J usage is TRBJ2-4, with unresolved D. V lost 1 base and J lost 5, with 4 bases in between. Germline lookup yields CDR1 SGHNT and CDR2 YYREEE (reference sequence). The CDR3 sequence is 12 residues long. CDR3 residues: CASSLYENIQYF. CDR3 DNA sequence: TGTGCCAGCAGCTTGTACGAAAACATTCAGTACTTC.

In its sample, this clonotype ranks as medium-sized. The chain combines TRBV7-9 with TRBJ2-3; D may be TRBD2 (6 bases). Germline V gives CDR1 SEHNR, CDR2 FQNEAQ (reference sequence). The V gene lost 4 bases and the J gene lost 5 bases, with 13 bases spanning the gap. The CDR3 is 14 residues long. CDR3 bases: TGTGCCAGCAGCTCACGGAGGGTAAGAGATACGCAGTATTTT. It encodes CASSSRRVRDTQYF.

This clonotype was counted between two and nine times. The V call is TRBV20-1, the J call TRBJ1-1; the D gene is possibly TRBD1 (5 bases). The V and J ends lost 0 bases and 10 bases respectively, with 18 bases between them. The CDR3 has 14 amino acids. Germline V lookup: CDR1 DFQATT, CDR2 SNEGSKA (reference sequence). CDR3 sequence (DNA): TGCAGTGCTAGAGATCATAGCGGAGGGGATTCAGCTTTCTTT. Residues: CSARDHSGGDSAFF.